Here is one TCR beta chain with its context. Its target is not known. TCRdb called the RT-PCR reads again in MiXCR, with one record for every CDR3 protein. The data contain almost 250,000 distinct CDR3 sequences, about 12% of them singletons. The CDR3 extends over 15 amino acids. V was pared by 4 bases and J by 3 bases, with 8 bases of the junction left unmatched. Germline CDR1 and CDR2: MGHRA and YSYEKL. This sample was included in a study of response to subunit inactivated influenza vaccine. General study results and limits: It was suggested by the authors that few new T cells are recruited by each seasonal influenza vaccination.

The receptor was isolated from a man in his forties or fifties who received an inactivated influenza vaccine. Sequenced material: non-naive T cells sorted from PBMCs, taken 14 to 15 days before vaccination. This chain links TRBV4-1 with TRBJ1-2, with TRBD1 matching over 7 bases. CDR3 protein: CASSLAGTVDYGYTF. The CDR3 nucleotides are TGCGCCAGCAGCCTCGCCGGGACAGTTGACTATGGCTACACCTTC.